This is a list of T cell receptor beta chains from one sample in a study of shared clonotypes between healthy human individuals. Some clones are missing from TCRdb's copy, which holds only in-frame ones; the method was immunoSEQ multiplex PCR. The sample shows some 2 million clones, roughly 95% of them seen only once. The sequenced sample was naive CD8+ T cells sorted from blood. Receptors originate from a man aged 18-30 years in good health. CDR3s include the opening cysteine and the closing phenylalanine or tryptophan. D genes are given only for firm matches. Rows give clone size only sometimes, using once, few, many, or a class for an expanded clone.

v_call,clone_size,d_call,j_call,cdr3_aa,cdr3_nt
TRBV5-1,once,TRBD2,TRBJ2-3,CASSPGGPSTDTQYF,TGCGCCAGCAGCCCGGGGGGGCCTAGCACAGATACGCAGTATTTT
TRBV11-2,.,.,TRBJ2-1,CASSPFAGSYNEQFF,TGTGCCAGCAGCCCCTTCGCGGGCTCCTACAATGAGCAGTTCTTC
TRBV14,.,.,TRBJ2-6,CASSQVDGGTGANVLTF,TGTGCCAGCAGCCAAGTAGATGGCGGGACTGGGGCCAACGTCCTGACTTTC
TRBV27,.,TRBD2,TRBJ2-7,CASKPHKLAGSYEQYF,TGTGCCAGCAAGCCGCACAAACTAGCGGGGTCCTACGAGCAGTACTTC
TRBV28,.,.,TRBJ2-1,CASSFPGSSYNEQFF,TGTGCCAGCAGTTTCCCCGGGAGCTCCTACAATGAGCAGTTCTTC
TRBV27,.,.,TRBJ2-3,CASSFSGADTQYF,TGTGCCAGCAGTTTTAGTGGGGCTGATACGCAGTATTTT
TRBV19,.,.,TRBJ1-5,CASSITGYSNQPQHF,TGTGCCAGTAGTATAACCGGGTATAGCAATCAGCCCCAGCATTTT
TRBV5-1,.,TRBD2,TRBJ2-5,CASSLAVAGGLQETQYF,TGCGCCAGCAGCTTGGCCGTAGCGGGAGGTCTACAAGAGACCCAGTACTTC
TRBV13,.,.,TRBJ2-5,CASSLGPAERNRGETQYF,TGTGCCAGCAGCTTAGGCCCCGCCGAGAGGAATAGAGGAGAGACCCAGTACTTC
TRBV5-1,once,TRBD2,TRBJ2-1,CASSWTSGNYNEQFF,TGCGCCAGCAGCTGGACTAGCGGGAATTACAATGAGCAGTTCTTC
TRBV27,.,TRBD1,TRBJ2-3,CASSFLGQGGSQYF,TGTGCCAGCAGTTTCTTGGGACAGGGTGGTTCGCAGTATTTT
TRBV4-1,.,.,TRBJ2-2,CASSHRQNTGELFF,TGCGCCAGCAGCCACCGGCAGAACACCGGGGAGCTGTTTTTT
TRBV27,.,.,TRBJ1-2,CASSLIGDDLYGYTF,TGTGCCAGCAGTTTAATAGGAGACGACCTTTATGGCTACACCTTC
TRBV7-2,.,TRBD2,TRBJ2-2,CASSTREAGELFF,TGTGCCAGCAGCACTCGGGAGGCCGGGGAGCTGTTTTTT
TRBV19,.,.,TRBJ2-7,CASSIGGQAMYEQYF,TGTGCCAGTAGTATAGGGGGCCAGGCTATGTACGAGCAGTACTTC
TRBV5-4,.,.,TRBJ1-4,CASSLAGGLEKLFF,TGTGCCAGCAGCTTGGCGGGAGGCTTGGAAAAACTGTTTTTT
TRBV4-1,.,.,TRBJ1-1,CASSQLTVNTEAFF,TGCGCCAGCAGCCAATTGACAGTGAACACTGAAGCTTTCTTT
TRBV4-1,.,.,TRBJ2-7,CASSQGTAHYEQYF,TGCGCCAGCAGCCAAGGGACAGCACACTACGAGCAGTACTTC
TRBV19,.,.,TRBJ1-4,CASSEGSNEKLFF,TGTGCCAGTAGCGAAGGGTCTAATGAAAAACTGTTTTTT
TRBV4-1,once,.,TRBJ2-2,CASSHTGNTGELFF,TGCGCCAGCAGCCATACAGGGAACACCGGGGAGCTGTTTTTT
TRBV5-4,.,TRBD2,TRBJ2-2,CASSLDPGRADTGELFF,TGTGCCAGCAGCTTGGATCCCGGGAGGGCCGACACCGGGGAGCTGTTTTTT
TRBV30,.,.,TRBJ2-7,CAWGRLDSYEQYF,TGTGCCTGGGGGAGACTGGATTCCTACGAGCAGTACTTC
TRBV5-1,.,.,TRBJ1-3,CASSSLLEGGNTIYF,TGCGCCAGCAGCTCCTTACTGGAGGGCGGAAACACCATATATTTT
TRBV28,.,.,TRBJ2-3,CASSLSDTQYF,TGTGCCAGCAGTTTATCCGATACGCAGTATTTT
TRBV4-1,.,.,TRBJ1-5,CASSQDGGWDNQPQHF,TGCGCCAGCAGCCAAGATGGCGGATGGGACAATCAGCCCCAGCATTTT
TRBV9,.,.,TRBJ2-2,CASSGNLWYTANTGELFF,TGTGCCAGCAGCGGGAACCTATGGTACACCGCGAACACCGGGGAGCTGTTTTTT
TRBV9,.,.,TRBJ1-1,CASSGGGASPEAFF,TGTGCCAGCAGCGGAGGGGGTGCGAGCCCTGAAGCTTTCTTT
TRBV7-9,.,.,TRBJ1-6,CASSPLGGGDNSPLHF,TGTGCCAGCAGCCCCTTGGGGGGGGGTGATAATTCACCCCTCCACTTT
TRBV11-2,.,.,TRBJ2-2,CASSLVVWGGTGELFF,TGTGCCAGCAGCTTAGTGGTTTGGGGTGGCACCGGGGAGCTGTTTTTT
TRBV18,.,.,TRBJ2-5,CASSPPGETQYF,TGTGCCAGCTCACCACCGGGAGAGACCCAGTACTTC
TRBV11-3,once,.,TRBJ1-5,CASSLRQTLSNQPQHF,TGTGCCAGCAGCCTTAGACAGACGCTTAGCAATCAGCCCCAGCATTTT
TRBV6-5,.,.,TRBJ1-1,CASSLGQNTEAFF,TGTGCCAGCAGCTTGGGACAGAACACTGAAGCTTTCTTT
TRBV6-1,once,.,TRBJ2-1,CASSGFRDEAPFTTYNEQFF,TGTGCCAGCAGTGGGTTCCGGGACGAGGCTCCCTTTACGACTTACAATGAGCAGTTCTTC
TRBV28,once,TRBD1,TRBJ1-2,CASSLIGQGNLYGYTF,TGTGCCAGCAGTTTAATCGGACAGGGGAACCTCTATGGCTACACCTTC
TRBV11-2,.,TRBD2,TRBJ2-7,CASSLDRGRGYEQYF,TGTGCCAGCAGCTTAGATCGCGGGAGAGGGTACGAGCAGTACTTC
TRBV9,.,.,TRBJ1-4,CASSGPTSTDEKLFF,TGTGCCAGCAGCGGACCCACCTCGACGGACGAAAAACTGTTTTTT
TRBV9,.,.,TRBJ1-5,CASSPQGSNQPQHF,TGTGCCAGCAGTCCTCAGGGTAGCAATCAGCCCCAGCATTTT
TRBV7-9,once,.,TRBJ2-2,CASSYTGHAGELFF,TGTGCCAGCAGCTATACAGGGCATGCCGGGGAGCTGTTTTTT
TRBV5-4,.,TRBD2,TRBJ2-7,CASSSGLAGVAVEQYF,TGTGCCAGCAGCTCCGGACTAGCGGGAGTCGCCGTCGAGCAGTACTTC
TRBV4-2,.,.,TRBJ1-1,CASSHPAGNTEAFF,TGTGCCAGCAGCCACCCGGCGGGGAACACTGAAGCTTTCTTT
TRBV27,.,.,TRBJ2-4,CASSAGSIQYF,TGTGCCAGCAGTGCCGGGTCCATTCAGTACTTC
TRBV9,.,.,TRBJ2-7,CASSVWDGSSYEQYF,TGTGCCAGCAGCGTCTGGGACGGGAGCTCCTACGAGCAGTACTTC